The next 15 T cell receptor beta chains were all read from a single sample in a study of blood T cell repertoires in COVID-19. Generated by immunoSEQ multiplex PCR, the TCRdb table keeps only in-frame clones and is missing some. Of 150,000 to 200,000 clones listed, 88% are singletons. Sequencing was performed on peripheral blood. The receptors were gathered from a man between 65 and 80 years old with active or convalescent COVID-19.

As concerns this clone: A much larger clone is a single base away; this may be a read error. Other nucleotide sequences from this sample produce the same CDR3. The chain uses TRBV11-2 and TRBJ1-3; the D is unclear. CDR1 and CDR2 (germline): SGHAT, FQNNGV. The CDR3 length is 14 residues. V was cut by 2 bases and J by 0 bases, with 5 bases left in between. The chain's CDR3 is CASSLSISGNTIYF. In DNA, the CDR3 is TGTGCCAGCAGCTTATCAATCTCTGGAAACACCATATATTTT.

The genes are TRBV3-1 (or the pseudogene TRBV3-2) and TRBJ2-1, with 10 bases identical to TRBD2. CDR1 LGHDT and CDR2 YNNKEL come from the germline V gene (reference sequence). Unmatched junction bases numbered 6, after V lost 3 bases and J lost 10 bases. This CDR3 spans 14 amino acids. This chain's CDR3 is CASSQGLARWEQFF. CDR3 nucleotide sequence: TGTGCCAGCAGCCAGGGACTAGCGAGATGGGAGCAGTTCTTC.

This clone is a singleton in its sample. CDR3 sequence (DNA): TGTGCCAGCAGCCAAGATGGTGGGAGGTACGAGCAGTACTTC. The encoded protein is CASSQDGGRYEQYF. V gene TRBV3-1 (or the pseudogene TRBV3-2) combines with J gene TRBJ2-7; perhaps TRBD2 as D (6 bases). The CDR3 runs 14 residues. V lost 0 bases, J lost 4 bases, and 10 bases lay in between. Per the germline V gene, CDR1 is LGHDT and CDR2 is YNNKEL (reference sequence).

DNA for the CDR3: TGTGCCAGCAGCTTTAGCGGGGTTAGCACAGATACGCAGTATTTT. It yields the protein CASSFSGVSTDTQYF. The rearrangement joins TRBV9 to TRBJ2-3; 8 bases agree with TRBD2. Germline assignment: CDR1 SGDLS and CDR2 YYNGEE. CDR3 size: 15 residues. J was trimmed by 0 bases and V by 4 bases; bases with no gene match: 4.

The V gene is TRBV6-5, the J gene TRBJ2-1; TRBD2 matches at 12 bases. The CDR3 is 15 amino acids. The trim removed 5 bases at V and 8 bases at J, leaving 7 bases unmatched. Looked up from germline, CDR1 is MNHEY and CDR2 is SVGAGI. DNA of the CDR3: TGTGCCAGCAGTAAGACTAGCGGGAGTATCCATGAGCAGTTCTTC. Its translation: CASSKTSGSIHEQFF.

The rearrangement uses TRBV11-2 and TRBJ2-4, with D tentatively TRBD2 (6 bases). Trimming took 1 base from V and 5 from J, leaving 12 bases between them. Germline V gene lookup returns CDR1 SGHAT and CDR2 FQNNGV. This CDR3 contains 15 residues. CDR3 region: CASSLGGGRENIQYF. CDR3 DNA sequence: TGTGCCAGCAGCTTAGGAGGAGGGCGGGAAAACATTCAGTACTTC. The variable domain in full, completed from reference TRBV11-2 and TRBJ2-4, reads EAGVAQSPRYKIIEKRQSVAFWCNPISGHATLYWYQQILGQGPKLLIQFQNNGVVDDSQLPKDRFSAERLKGVDSTLKIQPAKLEDSAVYLCASSLGGGRENIQYFGAGTRLSVL.

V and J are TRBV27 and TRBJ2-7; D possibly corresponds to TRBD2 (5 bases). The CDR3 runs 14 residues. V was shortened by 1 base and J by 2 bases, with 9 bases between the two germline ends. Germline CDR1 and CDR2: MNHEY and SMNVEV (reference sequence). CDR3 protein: CASSLWSGAYEQYF. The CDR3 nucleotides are TGTGCCAGCAGTTTATGGTCCGGGGCCTACGAGCAGTACTTC.

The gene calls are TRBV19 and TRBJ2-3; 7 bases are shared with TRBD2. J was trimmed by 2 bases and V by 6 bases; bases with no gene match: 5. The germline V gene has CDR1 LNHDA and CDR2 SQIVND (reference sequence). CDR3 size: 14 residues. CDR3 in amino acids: CASSLGLTTDTQYF. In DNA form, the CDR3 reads TGTGCCAGTAGCCTGGGACTAACCACAGATACGCAGTATTTT.

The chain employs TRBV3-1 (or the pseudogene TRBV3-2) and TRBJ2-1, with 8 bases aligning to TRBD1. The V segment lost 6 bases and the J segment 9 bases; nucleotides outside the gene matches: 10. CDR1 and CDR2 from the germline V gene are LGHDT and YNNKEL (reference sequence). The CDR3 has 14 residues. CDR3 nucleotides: TGTGCCAGCAGTCCTCACATTCAGGGGGCTGAGCAGTTCTTC. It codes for CASSPHIQGAEQFF.

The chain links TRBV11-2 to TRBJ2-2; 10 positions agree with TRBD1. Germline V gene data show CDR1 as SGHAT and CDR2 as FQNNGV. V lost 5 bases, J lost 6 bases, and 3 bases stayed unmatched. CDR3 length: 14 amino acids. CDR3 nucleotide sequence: TGTGCCAGCAGCATTGGACAGGGGGCCGGGGAGCTGTTTTTT. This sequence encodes CASSIGQGAGELFF.

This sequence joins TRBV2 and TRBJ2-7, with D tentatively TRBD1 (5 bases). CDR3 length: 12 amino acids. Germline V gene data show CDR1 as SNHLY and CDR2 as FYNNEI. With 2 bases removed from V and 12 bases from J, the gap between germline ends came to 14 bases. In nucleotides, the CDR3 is TGTGCCAGCAGTGAACAGGGTTCTAGAGGGTACTTC. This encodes CASSEQGSRGYF.

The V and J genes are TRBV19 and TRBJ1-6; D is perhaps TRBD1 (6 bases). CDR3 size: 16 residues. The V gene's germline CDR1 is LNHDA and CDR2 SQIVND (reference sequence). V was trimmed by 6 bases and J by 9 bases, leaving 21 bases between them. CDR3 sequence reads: CASRPLGATAASPLHF. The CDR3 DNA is TGTGCCAGTAGACCCTTGGGGGCGACAGCAGCTTCACCCCTCCACTTT.

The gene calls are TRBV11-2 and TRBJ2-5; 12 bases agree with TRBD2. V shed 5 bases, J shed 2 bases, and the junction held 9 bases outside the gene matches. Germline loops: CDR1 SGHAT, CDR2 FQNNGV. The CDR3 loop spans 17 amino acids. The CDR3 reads CASSAFGGTSGQETQYF. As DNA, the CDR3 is TGTGCCAGCAGCGCCTTTGGAGGGACTAGCGGGCAAGAGACCCAGTACTTC.

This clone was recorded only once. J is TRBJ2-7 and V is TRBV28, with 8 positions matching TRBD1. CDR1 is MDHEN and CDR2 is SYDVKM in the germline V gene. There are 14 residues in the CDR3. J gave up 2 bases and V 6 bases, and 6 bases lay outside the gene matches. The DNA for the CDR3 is TGTGCCAGCAGCCAGGGACAGGCTACCTACGAGCAGTACTTC. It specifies CASSQGQATYEQYF.

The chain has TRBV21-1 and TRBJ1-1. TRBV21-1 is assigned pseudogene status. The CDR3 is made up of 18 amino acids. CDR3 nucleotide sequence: TGTGCCAGCAGCAAATTGCGGGGGGCTTGGGAAGGAGGCACTGAAGCTTTCTTT. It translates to CASSKLRGAWEGGTEAFF.